The clone carrying this T cell receptor beta chain appeared many times. Its antigen is unknown. This entry is derived from a study of T cells in Graves' hyperthyroidism and ophthalmopathy. Whole-study results and caveats: Median prediction lead before ophthalmopathy onset was about 6.7 months with the model.

Patients between 18 and 65 years old had hyperthyroidism, newly diagnosed and lasting under 2 months. Clinical symptoms, serum thyroxine, TRAb, thyroid ultrasound and orbital computed tomography established diagnosis. Using RNA transcripts as the source, TCR beta CDR3 regions were amplified. The HTBI primer set served for first-round RT-PCR of the TCR CDR3. Each CDR3 protein is one row after TCRdb ran MiXCR on the multiplex PCR reads. This repertoire shows more than 550,000 distinct CDR3 sequences, 18% found once; its top ten account for 16%. CDR3 length equals 14 residues. Trimming stripped 5 bases from V and 1 base from J, with 11 bases between. CDR1 is SEHNR and CDR2 is FQNEAQ in the germline V gene (reference sequence).

The rearrangement uses TRBV7-9 and TRBJ1-2; no firm D call. This receptor was taken from a woman aged 45-60 years with Graves' hyperthyroidism that later progressed to Graves' ophthalmopathy. The sample consisted of blood. CDR3 coding DNA: TGTGCCAGCAGCGTACCGACGGGTAACTATGGCTACACCTTC. Translation gives CASSVPTGNYGYTF.